Given below is one T cell receptor beta chain in context. Its antigen is undetermined. This entry comes from a study of cytomegalovirus exposure and HLA in healthy donors. Overall study context: Earlier results showed almost 120 million unique TCR beta sequences derived from some 190 million T cells. Overall study results and limits: Specificity of three CMV-associated chains for CMV antigens was verified in vitro. Investigators reported fewer than 200 TCR beta chains as tied to cytomegalovirus.

In the PCR, 60 Vbeta and 13 Jbeta primers were used. Repertoires were generated with immunoSEQ multiplex PCR, while TCRdb's copy carries only in-frame clones and drops some. The specimen's table records tens of thousands of clones. This sequence originates from a man between 18 and 29 years old in good health and CMV-seropositive. Sequenced input: PBMCs.

This CDR3 is CATTPAGDPYEQFF. DNA of the CDR3: TGTGCCACTACCCCGGCGGGAGATCCTTATGAGCAGTTCTTC. V usage is TRBV19 and J usage is TRBJ2-1, with TRBD2 matching over 7 bases. The junction had 14 bases not matched to a gene; V was cut back by 10 bases and J by 8 bases. Germline V CDR1 and CDR2: LNHDA, SQIVND (reference sequence). The CDR3 totals 14 residues.